This record concerns one TCR beta chain sequence. TCRdb keeps only in-frame clones here, not all; method: immunoSEQ multiplex PCR. The sample lists roughly 280,000 clones, 88% occurring once. V was clipped by 4 bases and J by 0 bases; unmatched bases: 3. CDR1 and CDR2 (germline): LNHDA, SQIVND (reference sequence). This CDR3 contains 16 residues. This entry comes from a study of blood T cell repertoires in COVID-19. Living in 20 to 30 US areas, the participants were between 18 and 89 years of age. The chain uses TRBV19 and TRBJ2-3; 11 nucleotides match TRBD2. Sequencing was performed on PBMCs or T cells enriched from blood (not recorded which). This sequence originates from a woman in her fifties or sixties who had recovered from COVID-19. This CDR3 is CASSTRTSGSTDTQYF. The CDR3 DNA is TGTGCCAGTAGTACACGGACTAGCGGGAGCACAGATACGCAGTATTTT.